This T cell receptor (beta chain) was sequenced during a study of human T cells and chemical hapten exposure. Time point reported: patch test 1, 2 weeks after DPC sensitization. Treatment denoted: therapeutic diphenylcyclopropenone sensitization with weekly scalp DPC. This clonotype was observed a few times. Germline CDR1 is DFQATT and CDR2 is SNEGSKA (reference sequence). V shed 1 base and J shed 4 bases, with 14 bases lying between them. The CDR3 is 16 amino acids. TCRdb redid the calling of the RACE reads with MiXCR, one entry per CDR3 protein. The sample contains 150,000 to 200,000 distinct CDR3 sequences, roughly 14% of which appear only once.

The rearrangement links TRBV20-1 to TRBJ1-6; D call uncertain. The input for sequencing was whole blood, taken in connection with sensitization to the hapten diphenylcyclopropenone (DPC). The receptor was derived from a woman younger than 45 with alopecia areata. Some clones in this sample may be carry-over from other donors' samples. The CDR3 sequence: CSARGGAGLYNSPLHF. The CDR3 DNA follows: TGCAGTGCTAGAGGGGGAGCGGGCCTGTATAATTCACCCCTCCACTTT.